The 11 T cell receptor beta chains below all came from one sample that was sequenced in a study of shared clonotypes between healthy human individuals. Method: immunoSEQ multiplex PCR; TCRdb's copy keeps in-frame clones and lacks some. The sample carries millions of clones, over 90% recorded once. Input material: naive CD4+ T cells from PBMCs. Sample subset: CD45RA+ positively selected. All receptors derive from a man aged 18 to 30 in good health. Some clones in this sample may be carry-over from other donors' samples.

In regard to this clone: Other DNA sequences from this sample encode an identical CDR3 as well. This chain connects TRBV9 to TRBJ2-3; D is perhaps TRBD2 (5 bases). CDR1 is SGDLS and CDR2 is YYNGEE in the germline V gene. The CDR3 consists of 15 residues. Trimming took 0 bases from V and 1 from J, leaving 9 bases between them. CDR3 region: CASSVGGIGTDTQYF. The CDR3 DNA sequence: TGTGCCAGCAGCGTAGGAGGGATCGGCACAGATACGCAGTATTTT.

V and J are TRBV28 and TRBJ1-2; TRBD1 might be the D (6 bases). Trimming stripped 6 bases from V and 3 bases from J, with 17 bases between. The CDR3 runs to 15 residues. Germline-derived CDR1 and CDR2 are MDHEN and SYDVKM. The DNA of the CDR3 is TGTGCCAGCAGCAACGGGACACCAACCCACTATGGCTACACCTTC. Its translation is CASSNGTPTHYGYTF.

V is TRBV5-1 and J is TRBJ2-5; the D is unclear. Trimming removed 0 bases at V and 5 bases at J, with 14 bases between. The CDR3 is 15 amino acids. CDR1 SGHRS and CDR2 YFSETQ come from the germline V gene. DNA for the CDR3: TGCGCCAGCAGCTTGGCATCGGGTTTGTGGGAGACCCAGTACTTC. Residues: CASSLASGLWETQYF.

The chain carries TRBV6-5 and TRBJ2-1, with unresolved D. The V gene's germline CDR1 is MNHEY and CDR2 SVGAGI. Between the trimmed V and J ends, which lost 2 bases and 0 bases, there was a span of 8 bases. The CDR3 runs to 15 residues. CDR3 sequence reads: CASSYRARSYNEQFF. The CDR3 DNA follows: TGTGCCAGCAGTTACCGGGCCCGCTCCTACAATGAGCAGTTCTTC.

As regards this clone: Other nucleotide sequences from this sample produce the same CDR3. The chain has TRBV5-1 and TRBJ1-4, with a tentative D call TRBD1 (5 bases). There are 15 residues in the CDR3. Trimming took off 1 base at V and 5 bases at J, with 12 bases between the two ends. The germline V gene has CDR1 SGHRS and CDR2 YFSETQ. The CDR3, as DNA: TGCGCCAGCAGCTTGAGTGGGACGGCGAATGAAAAACTGTTTTTT. Translating it yields CASSLSGTANEKLFF.

The J gene is TRBJ2-2, the V gene TRBV6-5, with D maybe TRBD2 (6 bases). V was pared by 6 bases and J by 5 bases, with 16 bases between. Germline values: CDR1 MNHEY, CDR2 SVGAGI. The CDR3 consists of 15 residues. The CDR3 DNA sequence: TGTGCCAGCAGACCGCCCGGGACTCGGACCGGGGAGCTGTTTTTT. Amino acids: CASRPPGTRTGELFF.

V is TRBV11-2 and J is TRBJ1-2, with D maybe TRBD1 (6 bases). The V gene's germline CDR1 is SGHAT and CDR2 FQNNGV. V lost 4 bases to trimming and J lost 3 bases, with 18 bases between them. The CDR3 extends over 16 amino acids. CDR3 region: CASSSISQGNYYGYTF. CDR3 nucleotides: TGTGCCAGCAGCTCGATCTCCCAGGGGAACTACTATGGCTACACCTTC.

The J gene is TRBJ2-5, the V gene TRBV5-1; D tentatively reads TRBD1 or TRBD2 (5 bases each). Germline CDR1 is SGHRS and CDR2 is YFSETQ. This CDR3 region has 15 residues. Trimming cost V 4 bases and J 4 bases, with 17 bases left between them. The CDR3 DNA reads TGCGCCAGCAGCCCTGGGACCGCCATCCCAGAGACCCAGTACTTC. Translating gives CASSPGTAIPETQYF.

The rearrangement uses TRBV6-5 and TRBJ2-3; D ambiguous. Germline lookup yields CDR1 MNHEY and CDR2 SVGAGI. Between the trimmed V and J ends, which lost 5 bases and 4 bases, there was a span of 13 bases. The CDR3 has 14 residues. CDR3 sequence (DNA): TGTGCCAGCAGTCCCAGGCCGACGTCAGATACGCAGTATTTT. This sequence encodes CASSPRPTSDTQYF.

This rearrangement joins TRBV29-1 to TRBJ1-2, with 7 bases lining up with TRBD1. The CDR3 contains 13 residues. The J segment lost 2 bases and the V segment lost 7 bases, leaving 7 bases of the junction unmatched. CDR1 is SQVTM and CDR2 is ANQGSEA in the germline V gene. CDR3 protein: CSATPGQNYGYTF. CDR3 nucleotide sequence: TGCAGCGCTACACCGGGACAGAACTATGGCTACACCTTC.

A word on this clone: Other nucleotide sequences from this sample produce the same CDR3. This chain links TRBV7-7 with TRBJ2-5; D not resolved. Trimming took 2 bases from V and 1 from J, leaving 5 bases between them. Per the germline V gene, CDR1 is SSHAT and CDR2 is FNYEAQ (reference sequence). The CDR3 contains 13 residues. The CDR3 reads CASSLSRQETQYF. The CDR3 DNA is TGTGCCAGCAGCTTATCCCGCCAAGAGACCCAGTACTTC.